This T cell receptor beta chain was sequenced during a study of T cells in Graves' hyperthyroidism and ophthalmopathy. The table lists this clonotype with many counts. At least 3 on the Clinical Activity Score was recorded for ophthalmopathy patients, who also had NOSPECS grade at least 4 and duration under 3 months. It was RNA transcripts that yielded the amplified TCR beta CDR3 regions. TCR CDR3 regions were first amplified by RT-PCR with HTBI primers. TCRdb re-derived calls from the multiplex PCR reads in MiXCR, one entry per CDR3 protein. The table shows about 300,000 distinct CDR3 sequences, with approximately 18% occurring only once. Germline V lookup: CDR1 SGHTA, CDR2 FQGTGA. This CDR3 contains 13 residues. The ends were cut back, 0 bases at V and 5 bases at J, with 5 bases in the middle.

The source material was blood. The TCR was taken from a man between 45 and 60 years old with Graves' ophthalmopathy. The genes are TRBV7-3 and TRBJ2-1; D gene unclear. CDR3 residues: CASSLTYDNEQFF. CDR3 DNA: TGTGCCAGCAGCTTAACGTACGACAATGAGCAGTTCTTC.